The following is a TCR beta chain sequence with its context. Its antigen is unidentified. Indicated time point: persistent/refractory GD, antithyroid drugs over 5 years with positive TRAb. Following extraction of RNA from PBMCs, that RNA was used to make the TCR library. The entry originates in a study of regulatory T cells in long-lasting Graves disease. Regarding the study as a whole: It was in persistent disease that TRBV28, TRBJ1-2 and TRBJ2-5 were favored. In persistent patients, shared public clonotypes (under 3,000) outnumbered those in new patients (about 1,000). Samples came from peripheral blood alone, without thyroid tissue.

iRepertoire HTBI primers and Arm-PCR of CDR3 regions built TCR beta libraries. TCRdb independently ran MiXCR on the multiplex PCR reads; one entry per CDR3 protein. Of approximately 470,000 distinct CDR3 sequences listed, 20% are singletons. From germline, CDR1 is GTSNPN and CDR2 SVGIG (reference sequence). V was clipped by 3 bases and J by 6 bases, with 15 bases between them. The CDR3 has 13 amino acids. The chain combines TRBV30 with TRBJ2-7; no clear D gene. The sample in question was peripheral blood mononuclear cells (PBMCs), obtained when the disease was refractory, from a patient treated with antithyroid drugs. This clonotype was obtained from a female donor with Graves disease. As DNA, the CDR3 is TGTGCCTGGAGCTTGGGGTATAGAGGCGAGCAGTACTTC. Amino acid sequence: CAWSLGYRGEQYF.